This T cell receptor beta chain was observed in a study of blood T cells in healthy people across ages. Findings and caveats of the study: The donors' CMV status was not determined, possibly confounding changes in expanded clonotypes. When set beside aged donors, long-lived donors presented more naive CD4+ cells and higher diversity.

Of note for this clonotype: Antigen specificity is unknown.

PCR was performed a second time for about 7 to 12 cycles using a sample-barcoded 5' primer and a J-beta primer mix. TCRdb re-called the 5' RACE reads with MiXCR, one entry per CDR3 protein. Here the sample spans 950,000 to 1,200,000 distinct CDR3 sequences, roughly two fifths being singletons. The material sequenced was blood. This sequence was found in a man aged 18 to 30 in good health.

CDR3 in amino acids: CATSDFGDRYNEQFF. CDR3 coding DNA: TGTGCCACCAGTGATTTTGGGGACAGATACAATGAGCAGTTCTTC. The chain carries TRBV24-1 and TRBJ2-1; TRBD1 aligns across 7 bases. The length of the CDR3 is 15 residues. Trimming removed 1 base from V and 4 bases from J; junction bases left unmatched: 3. CDR1 is KGHDR and CDR2 is SFDVKD in the germline V gene.